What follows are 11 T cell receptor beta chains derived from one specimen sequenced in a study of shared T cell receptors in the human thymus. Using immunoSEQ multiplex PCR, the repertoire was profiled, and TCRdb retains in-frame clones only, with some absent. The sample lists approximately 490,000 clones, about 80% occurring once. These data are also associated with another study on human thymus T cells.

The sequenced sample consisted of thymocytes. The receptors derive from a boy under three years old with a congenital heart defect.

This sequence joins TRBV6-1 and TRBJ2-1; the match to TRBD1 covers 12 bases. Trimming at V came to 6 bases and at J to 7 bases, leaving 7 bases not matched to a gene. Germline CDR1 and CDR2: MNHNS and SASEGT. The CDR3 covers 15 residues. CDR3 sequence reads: CASREPGQGANEQFF. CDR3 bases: TGTGCCAGCAGGGAACCGGGACAGGGGGCGAATGAGCAGTTCTTC.

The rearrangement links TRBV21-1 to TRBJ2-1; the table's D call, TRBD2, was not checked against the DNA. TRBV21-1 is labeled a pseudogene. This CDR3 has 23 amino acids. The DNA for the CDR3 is TGTGCCAGCAGCAAAACGGCCAGCAGCCCTCAGCGGGAGGGCCCTTCTATATACAATGAGCAGTTCTTC. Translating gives CASSKTASSPQREGPSIYNEQFF.

The chain's CDR3 is CASSESHSLALREQETQYF. DNA for the CDR3: TGCGCCAGCAGTGAGTCGCATAGCCTTGCCCTGCGAGAACAAGAGACCCAGTACTTC. The chain carries TRBV10-1 and TRBJ2-5; D call uncertain. Germline V CDR1 and CDR2: WNHNN, SYGVQD (reference sequence). This CDR3 is 19 amino acids long. The germline V and J ends were trimmed by 0 bases and 2 bases, with 22 bases remaining between them.

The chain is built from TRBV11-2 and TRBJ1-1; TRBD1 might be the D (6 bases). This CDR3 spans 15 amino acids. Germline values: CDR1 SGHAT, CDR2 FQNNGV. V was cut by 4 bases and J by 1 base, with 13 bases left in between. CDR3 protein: CASSSFDRRNTEAFF. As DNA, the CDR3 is TGTGCCAGCAGCTCCTTTGACAGGCGGAACACTGAAGCTTTCTTT.

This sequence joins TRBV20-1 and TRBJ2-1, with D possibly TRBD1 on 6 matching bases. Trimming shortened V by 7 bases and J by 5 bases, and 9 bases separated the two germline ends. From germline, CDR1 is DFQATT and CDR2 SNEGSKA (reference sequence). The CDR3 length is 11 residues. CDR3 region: CSERGNNEQFF. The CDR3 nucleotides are TGCAGTGAGAGGGGGAACAATGAGCAGTTCTTC.

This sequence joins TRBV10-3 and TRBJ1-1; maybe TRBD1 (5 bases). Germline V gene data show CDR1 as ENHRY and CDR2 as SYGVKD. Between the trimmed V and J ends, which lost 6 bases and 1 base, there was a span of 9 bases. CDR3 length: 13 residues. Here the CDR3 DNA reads TGTGCCATCAGCTCGACAGAGAACACTGAAGCTTTCTTT. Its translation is CAISSTENTEAFF.

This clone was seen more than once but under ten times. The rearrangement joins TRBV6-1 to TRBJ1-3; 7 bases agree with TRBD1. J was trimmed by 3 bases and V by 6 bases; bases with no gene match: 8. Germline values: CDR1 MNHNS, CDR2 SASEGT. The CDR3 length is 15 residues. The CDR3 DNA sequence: TGTGCCAGCAGCCACAGGGGATTTAATGGAAACACCATATATTTT. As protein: CASSHRGFNGNTIYF.

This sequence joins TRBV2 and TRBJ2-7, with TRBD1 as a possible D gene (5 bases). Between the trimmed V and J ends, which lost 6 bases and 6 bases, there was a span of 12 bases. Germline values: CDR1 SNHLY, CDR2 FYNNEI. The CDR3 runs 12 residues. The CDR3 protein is CASRGRLGEQYF. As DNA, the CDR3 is TGTGCCAGCAGGGGGCGGCTCGGCGAGCAGTACTTC.

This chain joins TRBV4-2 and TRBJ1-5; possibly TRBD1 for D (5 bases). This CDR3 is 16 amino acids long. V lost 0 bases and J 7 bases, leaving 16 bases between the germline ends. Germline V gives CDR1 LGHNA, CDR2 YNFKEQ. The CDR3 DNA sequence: TGTGCCAGCAGCCAAGATTTACGACAGTTCAGGCAGCCCCAGCATTTT. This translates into CASSQDLRQFRQPQHF.

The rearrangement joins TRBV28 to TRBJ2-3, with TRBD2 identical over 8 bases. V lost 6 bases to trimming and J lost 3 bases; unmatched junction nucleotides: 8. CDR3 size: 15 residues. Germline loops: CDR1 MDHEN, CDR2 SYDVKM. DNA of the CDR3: TGTGCCAGCAGGGGTAGCGGGAATCGGACAGATACGCAGTATTTT. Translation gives CASRGSGNRTDTQYF.

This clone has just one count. CDR3 amino acids: CASRKDGGTDTQYF. In nucleotides, the CDR3 is TGTGCCAGCAGAAAAGACGGGGGGACAGATACGCAGTATTTT. The chain uses TRBV6-5 and TRBJ2-3; 7 bases are shared with TRBD2. The CDR3 is 14 residues long. The junction had 6 bases not matched to a gene; V was cut back by 6 bases and J by 3 bases. Germline V CDR1 and CDR2: MNHEY, SVGAGI.